The 5 T cell receptor beta chains reported below all come from one sample, sequenced in a study of blood T cell repertoires in COVID-19. The protocol was immunoSEQ multiplex PCR, while the TCRdb copy is restricted to in-frame clones and leaves out a portion. The data hold about 320,000 clones, with approximately 88% observed a single time. Source material: PBMCs or T cells enriched from blood (not recorded which). The receptor set was obtained from a woman between 18 and 29 years old who had recovered from COVID-19.

About this clone: Other DNA sequences in the same sample also yield this CDR3. The V gene is TRBV19, the J gene TRBJ1-5; D unresolved. This CDR3 is built from 15 residues. Germline V gives CDR1 LNHDA, CDR2 SQIVND (reference sequence). V was clipped by 1 base and J by 0 bases, with 7 bases between them. CDR3 DNA: TGTGCCAGTAGTATAGCGTCCTATAGCAATCAGCCCCAGCATTTT. Its translation: CASSIASYSNQPQHF.

On this clone: Other DNA sequences within the sample encode an identical CDR3. The CDR3 protein is CASSTQMNTEAFF. The CDR3, as DNA: TGTGCCAGTAGCACACAGATGAACACTGAAGCTTTCTTT. The chain carries TRBV19 and TRBJ1-1; D not resolved. V lost 6 bases to trimming and J lost 0 bases, with 8 bases between them. Germline V CDR1 and CDR2: LNHDA, SQIVND (reference sequence). The CDR3 sequence is 13 residues long.

The rearrangement uses TRBV10-3 and TRBJ2-2, with D possibly called TRBD1 or TRBD2 (5 bases each). This CDR3 is built from 15 residues. The germline V gene has CDR1 ENHRY and CDR2 SYGVKD. V gave up 6 bases and J gave up 7 bases, with 18 bases separating them. The CDR3 is CAISEGPQSIGELFF. Written as DNA, the CDR3 is TGTGCCATCAGCGAGGGGCCCCAAAGTATCGGGGAGCTGTTTTTT.

V usage is TRBV6-5 and J usage is TRBJ1-4; a possible D gene is TRBD1 (6 bases). V lost 2 bases to trimming and J lost 8 bases, with 9 bases between them. CDR3 length: 13 residues. CDR1 is MNHEY, CDR2 SVGAGI, per germline. The DNA for the CDR3 is TGTGCCAGCAGTTACGACGGGACAGAAAAACTGTTTTTT. Protein: CASSYDGTEKLFF.

This clone was seen a handful of times. This chain links TRBV29-1 with TRBJ2-7, with 11 nucleotides matching TRBD1. This CDR3 has 15 amino acids. Germline-derived CDR1 and CDR2 are SQVTM and ANQGSEA. V shed 0 bases and J 4 bases; nucleotides not matched to a gene: 5. The CDR3 loop reads CSVEDTGQGEYEQYF. The CDR3 DNA reads TGCAGCGTTGAAGATACGGGACAGGGGGAGTACGAGCAGTACTTC.